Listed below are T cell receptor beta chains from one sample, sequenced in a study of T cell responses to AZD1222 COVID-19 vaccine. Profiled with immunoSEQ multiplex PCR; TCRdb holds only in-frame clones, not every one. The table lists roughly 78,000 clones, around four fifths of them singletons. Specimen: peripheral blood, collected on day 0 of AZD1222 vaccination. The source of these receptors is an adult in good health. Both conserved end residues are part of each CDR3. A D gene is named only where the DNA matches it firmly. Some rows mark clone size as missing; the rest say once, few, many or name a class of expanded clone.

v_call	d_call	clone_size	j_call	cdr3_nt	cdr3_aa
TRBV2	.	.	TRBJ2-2	TGTGCCAGCAGTGGCCGCCGGAGCAGGGGGGCAACGAACACCGGGGAGCTGTTTTTT	CASSGRRSRGATNTGELFF
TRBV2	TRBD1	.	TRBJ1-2	TGTGCCAGCGGGGGACAGGGGGAGTACTATGGCTACACCTTC	CASGGQGEYYGYTF
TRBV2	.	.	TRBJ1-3	TGTGCCAGCAGGGCCGAACTCGGGGGAAACACCATATATTTT	CASRAELGGNTIYF
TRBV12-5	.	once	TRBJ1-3	TGTGCTAGTGGTTTGGGAGAGGGGGCTGGAAACACCATATATTTT	CASGLGEGAGNTIYF
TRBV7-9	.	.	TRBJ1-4	TGTGCCAGCAGCCCCCGACCGGACGGGACTAATGAAAAACTGTTTTTT	CASSPRPDGTNEKLFF
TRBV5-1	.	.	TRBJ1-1	TGCGCCAGCAGCTTAACCGCGGGCAACACTGAAGCTTTCTTT	CASSLTAGNTEAFF
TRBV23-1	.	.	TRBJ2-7	TGCGCCAGCAGTCAAAAGTGGGACGAACCCTTAACCTACGATCAGTACTTC	CASSQKWDEPLTYDQYF
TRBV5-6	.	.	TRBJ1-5	TGTGCCAGCAGCCTTAGGACCCTAAAGGGTAGCAATCAGCCCCAGCATTTT	CASSLRTLKGSNQPQHF
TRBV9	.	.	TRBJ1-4	TGTGCCAGCAGTAGGGGAGGTAATGAAAAACTGTTTTTT	CASSRGGNEKLFF
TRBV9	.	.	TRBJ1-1	TGTGCCAGCAGCGTAGGAAGGGGGGCTGAAGCTTTCTTT	CASSVGRGAEAFF
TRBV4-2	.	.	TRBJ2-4	TGTGCCAGCAGCCAAGGTGGGGACGGCAGGGACATTCAGTACTTC	CASSQGGDGRDIQYF
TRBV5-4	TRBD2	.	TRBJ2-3	TGTGCCAGCAGCCAGAGGAGCGGGGGGGTAGATACGCAGTATTTT	CASSQRSGGVDTQYF
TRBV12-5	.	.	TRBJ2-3	TGTGCTAGTGGTCACGGGACTCGGGATACGCAGTATTTT	CASGHGTRDTQYF
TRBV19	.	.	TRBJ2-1	TGTGCCAGTAGTTCGTCAGGGCACAATGAGCAGTTCTTC	CASSSSGHNEQFF
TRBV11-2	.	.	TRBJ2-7	TGTGCCAGCAGCTCGACACTTAACTCCTACGAGCAGTACTTC	CASSSTLNSYEQYF
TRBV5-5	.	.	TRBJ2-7	TGTGCCAGCAGCTTGGATGGTTGGTACGAGCAGTACTTC	CASSLDGWYEQYF